This T cell receptor beta chain came from a study of response to subunit inactivated influenza vaccine. From the RT-PCR reads, TCRdb called clonotypes with MiXCR, one entry per CDR3 protein. The table has 550,000 to 800,000 distinct CDR3 sequences, about 14% seen once; the top ten hold 6.5% to 8.5%. With 0 bases removed from V and 2 bases from J, the gap between germline ends came to 12 bases. The CDR3 length is 16 residues. The germline CDR1 and CDR2 sequences are LGHNA and YSLEER. Study-wide points: Authors suggested seasonal influenza vaccinations each recruit few new T cells.

Turning to this clonotype: As yet, its antigen is unknown.

Sequencing was performed on PBMCs from blood, taken around 14 days before vaccination. The origin of this receptor is a man aged 45-65 years who received an inactivated influenza vaccine. The chain links TRBV4-3 to TRBJ2-3; maybe TRBD2 (6 bases). The DNA for the CDR3 is TGCGCCAGCAGCCAAGATGAGGGACTCCTCACAGATACGCAGTATTTT. Translated: CASSQDEGLLTDTQYF.